This T cell receptor (beta chain) was sequenced for a study of blood T cell repertoires in COVID-19. CDR1 is SGHDN and CDR2 is FVKESK in the germline V gene. V lost 5 bases and J 0 bases, leaving 7 bases between the germline ends. The CDR3 runs to 13 residues. Data came from immunoSEQ multiplex PCR; TCRdb stores just in-frame clones and leaves some out. Altogether 330,000 or so clones are present, approximately 84% being singletons, with the ten largest covering about 2.7%. The table lists this clone with many counts. What the recovered Cohort 3 donors had was two negative PCRs, clearance, or symptom resolution.

The sample consisted of PBMCs or T cells enriched from blood (not recorded which). The clonotype comes from a woman in her 30s who had recovered from COVID-19. The V gene is TRBV14, the J gene TRBJ1-1, with D perhaps TRBD1 (5 bases). CDR3: CASSGGMNTEAFF. The CDR3 DNA reads as TGTGCCAGCAGCGGGGGGATGAACACTGAAGCTTTCTTT. The full variable domain, with the rest looked up from reference TRBV14 and TRBJ1-1, is EAGVTQFPSHSVIEKGQTVTLRCDPISGHDNLYWYRRVMGKEIKFLLHFVKESKQDESGMPNNRFLAERTGGTYSTLKVQPAELEDSGVYFCASSGGMNTEAFFGQGTRLTVV.